This entry lists 6 T cell receptor beta chains sequenced from one sample in a study of T-cell memory formation after mild COVID-19. TCRdb passed the 5' RACE reads through MiXCR, listing each CDR3 protein once. Of 120,000 to 150,000 distinct CDR3 sequences in the sample, about 19% are singletons; the top ten hold under 2.5%. Sequencing used PBMCs or a T cell subset sorted from them (not recorded which). These receptors were collected from an adult woman who had mild COVID-19 (a few samples of this study predate the infection). Cell type and time point are not known.

The chain links TRBV7-2 to TRBJ2-6; D is unresolved. V lost 1 base and J lost 0, with 4 bases in between. The CDR3 spans 15 residues. Germline values: CDR1 SGHTA, CDR2 FQGNSA. CDR3 sequence: CASSLDRSGANVLTF. CDR3 coding DNA: TGTGCCAGCAGCTTAGATCGCTCTGGGGCCAACGTCCTGACTTTC. Using reference TRBV7-2 and TRBJ2-6 for the parts outside the CDR3, the full variable domain is GAGVSQSPSNKVTEKGKDVELRCDPISGHTALYWYRQSLGQGLEFLIYFQGNSAPDKSGLPSDRFSAERTGGSVSTLTIQRTQQEDSAVYLCASSLDRSGANVLTFGAGSRLTVL.

This clonotype has only a few counts. The V call is TRBV24-1, the J call TRBJ2-3; D might be TRBD1 or TRBD2, each matching 5 bases. Deletions cut 6 bases from V and 2 bases from J, with 20 bases between. The germline gives CDR1 KGHDR, CDR2 SFDVKD. This CDR3 spans 17 amino acids. The CDR3 spells CATSPGPPKPTTDTQYF. As DNA, the CDR3 is TGTGCCACCAGTCCGGGACCTCCCAAACCCACCACAGATACGCAGTATTTT.

This chain connects TRBV24-1 to TRBJ1-3, with unresolved D. The germline V gene has CDR1 KGHDR and CDR2 SFDVKD. V was cut by 4 bases and J by 0 bases, with 12 bases left in between. This CDR3 contains 16 residues. Here the CDR3 reads CATSDRGSDSGNTIYF. DNA for the CDR3: TGTGCCACCAGTGACCGCGGCAGCGACTCTGGAAACACCATATATTTT.

The chain links TRBV18 to TRBJ2-1, with a tentative D call TRBD1 (6 bases). The CDR3 contains 15 residues. Germline assignment: CDR1 KGHSH and CDR2 LQKENI. V shed 1 base and J shed 5 bases, with 12 bases lying between them. The CDR3 DNA is TGTGCCAGCTCACCACAAAGGCAGGGGAACAATGAGCAGTTCTTC. Protein: CASSPQRQGNNEQFF.

This clonotype was counted between two and nine times. The chain uses TRBV12-3 or TRBV12-4 and TRBJ1-5; D remains unclear. The CDR3 is 15 residues long. The V and J ends lost 6 bases and 4 bases respectively, with 16 bases between them. CDR3 sequence reads: CASSPTGPSNQPQHF. DNA for the CDR3: TGTGCCAGCAGCCCAACGGGCCCCAGTAATCAGCCCCAGCATTTT.

The rearrangement uses TRBV5-4 and TRBJ2-7, with D uncertain. Germline lookup yields CDR1 SGHNT and CDR2 YYREEE (reference sequence). Trimming stripped 4 bases from V and 5 bases from J, with 13 bases between. The CDR3 is 13 residues long. The CDR3 DNA reads TGTGCCAGCAGCCCCTCTGGACGGGACGAGCAGTACTTC. This sequence encodes CASSPSGRDEQYF.